These T cell receptor beta chains were read from a single sample in a study of blood T cell repertoires in COVID-19. Profiling relied on immunoSEQ multiplex PCR, and the TCRdb table lists in-frame clones only, not all of them. This sample yields over 11,000 clones, of which around 91% are seen a single time; 8.1% belongs to the top ten. The material sequenced was peripheral blood. Source of these receptors: a human donor in a cohort sampled during active COVID-19. Both conserved end residues are part of each CDR3. D genes are given only for firm matches. Expanded clones are given a class, and other clones once, few, many or no size at all.

CDR3 length,clone size,D gene,V gene,J gene,CDR3 protein,CDR3 DNA
17,few,TRBD2,TRBV5-7,TRBJ2-7,CASSFRHPSAGDYEQYF,TGTGCCAGCAGCTTTCGCCACCCATCCGCGGGGGACTACGAGCAGTACTTC
15,.,TRBD1,TRBV7-2,TRBJ1-4,CASSLGQGAGEKLFF,TGTGCCAGCAGCTTAGGGCAGGGGGCAGGAGAAAAACTGTTTTTT
12,.,.,TRBV28,TRBJ1-4,CASSPQRGKLFF,TGTGCCAGCAGTCCACAACGGGGGAAACTGTTTTTT
14,.,.,TRBV5-1,TRBJ2-3,CASRRGSPTDTQYF,TGCGCCAGCAGACGGGGATCTCCCACAGATACGCAGTATTTT
13,.,.,TRBV6-1,TRBJ1-3,CASSERGRNTIYF,TGTGCCAGCAGTGAACGGGGGAGAAACACCATATATTTT
14,.,TRBD1,TRBV11-2,TRBJ2-7,CASSDRTGANEQYF,TGTGCCAGCAGCGACCGGACAGGGGCCAACGAGCAGTACTTC
15,.,.,TRBV9,TRBJ2-2,CASSVGPTGIEELFF,TGTGCCAGCAGCGTAGGCCCCACAGGGATCGAGGAGCTGTTTTTT
15,.,.,TRBV30,TRBJ2-1,CAWSVSSGSYNEQFF,TGTGCCTGGAGTGTCTCGAGCGGCTCCTACAATGAGCAGTTCTTC
15,.,TRBD2,TRBV5-1,TRBJ2-1,CASSPTTSGGDEQFF,TGCGCCAGCAGCCCCACGACTAGCGGGGGGGATGAGCAGTTCTTC
14,.,.,TRBV6-5,TRBJ2-7,CASSYTSGSYEQYF,TGTGCCAGCAGTTACACCTCAGGGTCCTACGAGCAGTACTTC
14,.,TRBD2,TRBV28,TRBJ2-7,CASSMGLAVSEQYF,TGTGCCAGCAGCATGGGACTAGCGGTCTCCGAGCAGTACTTC
13,.,.,TRBV7-2,TRBJ2-7,CASSNQQSYEQYF,TGTGCCAGCAGCAATCAACAGAGCTACGAGCAGTACTTC
14,once,TRBD1,TRBV5-1,TRBJ1-2,CASSLVGQGFGYTF,TGCGCCAGCAGCTTGGTGGGACAGGGGTTTGGCTACACCTTC
13,.,.,TRBV10-3,TRBJ1-1,CAISDTKNTEAFF,TGTGCCATCAGCGATACTAAGAACACTGAAGCTTTCTTT
13,.,TRBD1,TRBV11-3,TRBJ2-3,CASSRTGADTQYF,TGTGCCAGCAGCCGGACAGGGGCAGATACGCAGTATTTT
17,.,TRBD2,TRBV4-1,TRBJ2-5,CASSQDGFERGKETQYF,TGCGCCAGCAGCCAAGACGGCTTTGAGCGGGGGAAGGAGACCCAGTACTTC
14,once,TRBD2,TRBV7-9,TRBJ2-1,CASRGLAGYNEQFF,TGTGCCAGCAGGGGACTAGCGGGCTACAATGAGCAGTTCTTC
15,.,TRBD2,TRBV30,TRBJ2-5,CAWSPGLPGEETQYF,TGTGCCTGGAGTCCGGGACTACCGGGGGAAGAGACCCAGTACTTC
14,.,.,TRBV27,TRBJ1-3,CASKIGGSGNTIYF,TGTGCCAGCAAAATAGGGGGCTCTGGAAACACCATATATTTT
14,.,TRBD1,TRBV5-1,TRBJ2-5,CASSSGQGRETQYF,TGCGCCAGCAGCTCCGGACAGGGAAGAGAGACCCAGTACTTC
15,.,TRBD1,TRBV30,TRBJ1-4,CAWTMGTGGNEKLFF,TGTGCCTGGACCATGGGGACAGGGGGAAATGAAAAACTGTTTTTT
15,.,.,TRBV14,TRBJ2-7,CASSHRGDRNYEQYF,TGTGCCAGCAGCCACAGGGGGGACAGAAACTACGAGCAGTACTTC
14,.,TRBD1,TRBV10-3,TRBJ2-7,CAIMAGQGKYEQYF,TGTGCCATCATGGCGGGACAGGGGAAGTACGAGCAGTACTTC
16,.,TRBD1,TRBV2,TRBJ1-5,CASRGDREESSQPQHF,TGTGCCAGCAGGGGGGACAGGGAGGAGTCGAGTCAGCCCCAGCATTTT
14,.,.,TRBV2,TRBJ2-2,CASRTRGNTGELFF,TGTGCCAGCAGAACCCGGGGGAACACCGGGGAGCTGTTTTTT
15,.,TRBD1,TRBV11-2,TRBJ2-1,CASSSRTGSYNEQFF,TGTGCCAGCAGCTCCAGGACAGGGAGCTACAATGAGCAGTTCTTC
14,.,.,TRBV6-2/TRBV6-3,TRBJ2-3,CASSVAVGEDTQYF,TGTGCCAGCAGTGTCGCTGTCGGGGAGGATACGCAGTATTTT
14,.,TRBD2,TRBV14,TRBJ2-1,CASSQQRGYNEQFF,TGTGCCAGCAGCCAACAGCGGGGCTACAATGAGCAGTTCTTC
15,.,.,TRBV19,TRBJ2-1,CASSSNRVRYNEQFF,TGTGCCAGTAGTAGCAACAGGGTTCGGTACAATGAGCAGTTCTTC
15,.,.,TRBV6-5,TRBJ1-3,CASSYLSQAGNTIYF,TGTGCCAGCAGTTACCTTAGCCAAGCTGGAAACACCATATATTTT
13,.,.,TRBV21-1,TRBJ2-7,CASTPLVDYEQYF,TGTGCCAGCACCCCCCTGGTAGATTACGAGCAGTACTTC
16,.,TRBD2,TRBV6-2/TRBV6-3,TRBJ2-7,CASSSPRTSGTYEQYF,TGTGCCAGCAGTTCACCAAGGACTAGCGGGACCTACGAGCAGTACTTC
13,.,.,TRBV6-5,TRBJ2-5,CASSYSLGDTQYF,TGTGCCAGCAGTTACTCGCTAGGAGATACCCAGTACTTC